This T cell receptor (beta chain) was captured by sequencing in a study of T cell changes during pregnancy in multiple sclerosis. The CDR3 contains 15 residues. V lost 5 bases and J lost 5; bases outside the gene matches: 12. Germline CDR1 is MDHEN and CDR2 is SYDVKM. Method: immunoSEQ multiplex PCR; TCRdb's copy keeps in-frame clones and lacks some. The sample records tens of thousands of clones, around 92% being singletons. The V and J genes are TRBV28 and TRBJ2-7; 7 bases are a match to TRBD2. This specimen was CD4+ T cells from peripheral blood mononuclear cells, taken in the third trimester of pregnancy. The TCR sequence derives from a female donor with multiple sclerosis, enrolled in a pregnancy study. The CDR3 loop reads CASSVVAGPAHEQYF. The DNA of the CDR3 is TGTGCCAGCAGTGTAGTAGCGGGCCCGGCACACGAGCAGTACTTC.